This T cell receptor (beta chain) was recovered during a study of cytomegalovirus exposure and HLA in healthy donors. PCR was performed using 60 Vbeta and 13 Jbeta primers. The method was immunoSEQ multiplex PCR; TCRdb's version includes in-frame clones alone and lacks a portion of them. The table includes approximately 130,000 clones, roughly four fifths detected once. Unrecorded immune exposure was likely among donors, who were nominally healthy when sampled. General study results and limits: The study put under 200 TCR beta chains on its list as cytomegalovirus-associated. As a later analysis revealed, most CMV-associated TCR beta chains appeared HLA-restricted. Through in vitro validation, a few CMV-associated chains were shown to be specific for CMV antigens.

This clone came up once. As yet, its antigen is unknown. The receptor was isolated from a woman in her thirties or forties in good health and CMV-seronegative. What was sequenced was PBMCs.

The DNA of the CDR3 is TGCGCCAGCAGCCGCGGACTAGCGGATTACAATGAGCAGTTCTTC. Amino acids: CASSRGLADYNEQFF. The genes are TRBV4-3 and TRBJ2-1, with 10 bases aligning to TRBD2. Trimming removed 4 bases from V and 4 bases from J; junction bases left unmatched: 4. Germline CDR1 LGHNA, CDR2 YSLEER. CDR3 length equals 15 residues.